Listed below are T cell receptor beta chains from one sample, sequenced in a study of T cell responses to AZD1222 COVID-19 vaccine. The repertoire was sequenced with immunoSEQ multiplex PCR; TCRdb's copy has only in-frame clones and lacks some. The repertoire holds around 60,000 clones, 81% seen once, with 26% in the top ten. The source was peripheral blood, collected 28 days after the second AZD1222 dose. Receptors originate from an adult who received the AZD1222 COVID-19 vaccine. Each CDR3 is given with its conserved first and last residue. The order of the fields is V gene, J gene, D gene, CDR3 length, clone size, CDR3 protein, CDR3 DNA. The D gene is left open where the match is weak. Clone size is stated in some rows and not others, as once, few, many or a class when expanded.

TRBV19,TRBJ2-1,NA,18,once,CASKGGWNTKPQYNEQFF,TGTGCCAGTAAGGGGGGGTGGAACACGAAACCGCAATACAATGAGCAGTTCTTC
TRBV15,TRBJ1-4,TRBD1,17,NA,CATSRDLGTVNNEKLFF,TGTGCCACCAGCAGAGATCTTGGGACAGTAAATAATGAAAAACTGTTTTTT
TRBV19,TRBJ1-1,NA,15,NA,CASKASAGRDTEAFF,TGTGCCAGTAAAGCCTCGGCAGGGAGGGACACTGAAGCTTTCTTT
TRBV7-2,TRBJ1-4,NA,14,NA,CASTQGTQGEKLFF,TGTGCCAGCACCCAGGGGACACAAGGTGAAAAACTGTTTTTT
TRBV7-9,TRBJ1-1,NA,13,NA,CASSLRPNTEAFF,TGTGCCAGCAGCCTCAGACCGAACACTGAAGCTTTCTTT
TRBV2,TRBJ2-7,NA,11,few,CASTEQGEQYF,TGTGCCAGCACTGAACAGGGCGAGCAGTACTTC
TRBV7-3,TRBJ2-6,NA,19,NA,CASSPKLPGLNSGANVLTF,TGTGCCAGCAGCCCAAAACTACCGGGACTTAACTCTGGGGCCAACGTCCTGACTTTC
TRBV5-6,TRBJ1-5,NA,15,NA,CASSLEGRPNQPQHF,TGTGCCAGCAGCTTGGAGGGCAGGCCCAATCAGCCCCAGCATTTT
TRBV28,TRBJ1-3,TRBD1,17,NA,CASSTPHGTGYRNTIYF,TGTGCCAGCAGCACCCCCCACGGGACAGGGTACCGAAACACCATATATTTT
TRBV27,TRBJ2-1,NA,16,NA,CASSLVPSRRGNEQFF,TGTGCCAGCAGTTTAGTACCTAGCCGGAGGGGTAATGAGCAGTTCTTC
TRBV21-1,TRBJ1-5,NA,19,NA,CASSPGREGGGTKNQPQHF,TGTGCCAGCAGCCCTGGGAGGGAGGGGGGTGGCACGAAGAATCAGCCCCAGCATTTT
TRBV3-1/TRBV3-2,TRBJ2-1,NA,14,few,CASSQSTGYNEQFF,TGTGCCAGCAGCCAATCCACTGGCTACAATGAGCAGTTCTTC
TRBV5-1,TRBJ1-1,TRBD1,15,NA,CASREDRGRPLEAFF,TGCGCCAGCAGGGAGGACAGGGGGCGACCCCTGGAAGCTTTCTTT
TRBV19,TRBJ1-4,NA,12,once,CASSLEGEKLFF,TGTGCCAGTAGTTTGGAGGGTGAAAAACTGTTTTTT
TRBV21-1,TRBJ1-2,NA,15,NA,CASSKFFRGQYGYTF,TGTGCCAGCAGCAAATTTTTTAGGGGGCAGTATGGCTACACCTTC
TRBV28,TRBJ2-5,TRBD1,13,NA,CASSQGDKETQYF,TGTGCCAGCAGCCAGGGGGACAAGGAGACCCAGTACTTC
TRBV11-2,TRBJ2-7,NA,13,NA,CASSLDHGYEQYF,TGTGCCAGCAGCTTAGATCACGGCTACGAGCAGTACTTC
TRBV18,TRBJ2-3,NA,15,NA,CASSPPPTDADTQYF,TGTGCCAGCTCTCCGCCCCCAACTGACGCAGATACGCAGTATTTT
TRBV4-3,TRBJ2-1,NA,14,NA,CASSQSRVANEQFF,TGCGCCAGCAGCCAATCAAGGGTTGCAAATGAGCAGTTCTTC
TRBV7-2,TRBJ2-7,TRBD2,17,NA,CASSGKTSGRVSYEQYF,TGTGCCAGCAGCGGCAAGACTAGCGGGAGGGTCTCCTACGAGCAGTACTTC
TRBV12-3/TRBV12-4,TRBJ2-7,NA,13,NA,CASSPTNYYEQYF,TGTGCCAGCAGTCCGACTAACTACTACGAGCAGTACTTC
TRBV19,TRBJ1-6,NA,11,NA,CASSSGSPLHF,TGTGCCAGTAGTTCGGGTTCACCCCTCCACTTT
TRBV10-3,TRBJ2-3,TRBD2,17,NA,CAISRTSGFQGADTQYF,TGTGCCATCAGTCGGACTAGCGGGTTCCAGGGCGCAGATACGCAGTATTTT
TRBV3-1/TRBV3-2,TRBJ2-7,NA,13,NA,CASSQDAGAAQYF,TGTGCCAGCAGCCAAGACGCAGGTGCTGCGCAGTACTTC
TRBV27,TRBJ1-6,NA,15,NA,CASSLSQGRNSPLHF,TGTGCCAGCAGTTTATCACAGGGCCGTAATTCACCCCTCCACTTT
TRBV6-6,TRBJ2-5,NA,15,NA,CASSYSLSIGETQYF,TGTGCCAGCAGTTACTCGCTGTCTATTGGAGAGACCCAGTACTTC
TRBV28,TRBJ2-3,TRBD2,16,once,CASSSPTSGSTDTQYF,TGTGCCAGCAGTTCGCCGACTAGCGGGAGCACAGATACGCAGTATTTT
TRBV27,TRBJ1-2,NA,15,many,CASSLKREANYGYTF,TGTGCCAGCAGTCTCAAGCGTGAGGCTAACTATGGCTACACCTTC
TRBV27,TRBJ2-1,TRBD2,13,NA,CASRLAGVNEQFF,TGTGCCAGTCGACTAGCGGGAGTCAATGAGCAGTTCTTC